This passage covers 3 T cell receptor beta chains from one sample sequenced in a study of blood T cell repertoires in COVID-19. Assay used: immunoSEQ multiplex PCR; TCRdb lists only in-frame clones, some missing. The table records about 270,000 clones, more than 70% of them present only once. Sequenced: peripheral blood. The receptors were gathered from a young woman with acute or convalescent COVID-19.

The V and J genes are TRBV27 and TRBJ2-2; maybe TRBD1 (6 bases). The germline V gene has CDR1 MNHEY and CDR2 SMNVEV (reference sequence). This CDR3 region has 15 residues. V gave up 4 bases and J gave up 4 bases, with 13 bases separating them. The CDR3 protein is CASSSSGVGTGELFF. The CDR3, as DNA: TGTGCCAGCAGTTCATCAGGGGTGGGCACCGGGGAGCTGTTTTTT.

This sequence joins TRBV2 and TRBJ1-1, with unresolved D. This CDR3 region has 13 residues. Trimming removed 4 bases from V and 0 bases from J, with 6 bases in between. Germline assignment: CDR1 SNHLY and CDR2 FYNNEI. The CDR3 spells CASSAGVNTEAFF. The DNA for the CDR3 is TGTGCCAGCAGTGCCGGGGTGAACACTGAAGCTTTCTTT.

The rearrangement links TRBV5-1 to TRBJ2-7; the D gene is possibly TRBD1 (6 bases). The ends were cut back, 5 bases at V and 0 bases at J, with 12 bases in the middle. Germline loops: CDR1 SGHRS, CDR2 YFSETQ. The CDR3 totals 14 residues. The CDR3: CASRRTAGSYEQYF. CDR3 DNA: TGCGCCAGCAGGCGGACAGCCGGCTCCTACGAGCAGTACTTC.